What follows are 10 T cell receptor beta chains derived from one specimen sequenced in a study of T cells in Graves' hyperthyroidism and ophthalmopathy. Amplified TCR beta CDR3 regions came from RNA transcripts. The TCR CDR3 was amplified in a first-round RT-PCR using the HTBI primer set. TCRdb analysed the multiplex PCR reads with MiXCR anew, one entry per CDR3 protein. This sample yields about 360,000 distinct CDR3 sequences, of which under 15% are seen a single time; 9.2% belongs to the top ten. The sequenced material came from blood. The receptors originated from a woman under 30 with Graves' hyperthyroidism.

This clonotype was recorded many times. The chain uses TRBV3-1 and TRBJ2-1; D gene ambiguous. There are 13 residues in the CDR3. The germline gives CDR1 LGHDT, CDR2 YNNKEL (reference sequence). Trimming shortened V by 1 base and J by 4 bases, and 5 bases separated the two germline ends. In DNA form, the CDR3 reads TGTGCCAGCAGCCAAGTGAGATACAATGAGCAGTTCTTC. This translates into CASSQVRYNEQFF.

Here the CDR3 reads CATTRDRGPVAGYTF. DNA of the CDR3: TGTGCCACTACCCGGGACAGGGGGCCGGTTGCTGGCTACACCTTC. The chain combines TRBV2 with TRBJ1-2, with 12 bases lining up with TRBD1. After removal of 10 bases from V and 7 bases from J, the junction contained 13 bases not matched to a gene. The V gene's germline CDR1 is SNHLY and CDR2 FYNNEI. This CDR3 spans 15 amino acids.

This clonotype was observed a handful of times. The genes are TRBV12-3 or TRBV12-4 and TRBJ2-5; 8 bases agree with TRBD2. The CDR3 length is 16 residues. With V trimmed by 1 base and J by 7 bases, 11 bases remained unmatched. The CDR3 is CASSLGSRELAGTQYF. The CDR3 coding sequence is TGTGCCAGCAGTTTAGGGAGTAGGGAGCTAGCGGGGACCCAGTACTTC.

This clonotype was seen many times. The V gene is TRBV30, the J gene TRBJ1-2; possible D gene TRBD1, 5 bases. Trimming cost V 3 bases and J 1 base, with 9 bases left between them. Looked up from germline, CDR1 is GTSNPN and CDR2 is SVGIG (reference sequence). The CDR3 loop spans 13 amino acids. DNA of the CDR3: TGTGCCTGGAGAGGGGACGGTAACTATGGCTACACCTTC. Its protein is CAWRGDGNYGYTF.

This clonotype was counted ten times or more. The chain has TRBV5-1 and TRBJ2-1, with D hard to call. This CDR3 contains 12 residues. The germline V gene has CDR1 SGHRS and CDR2 YFSETQ. Trimming took off 0 bases at V and 7 bases at J, with 5 bases between the two ends. The CDR3 loop is CASSLAGNEQFF. In DNA form, the CDR3 reads TGCGCCAGCAGCTTGGCTGGGAATGAGCAGTTCTTC. Complete variable domain (other parts from reference TRBV5-1 and TRBJ2-1): KAGVTQTPRYLIKTRGQQVTLSCSPISGHRSVSWYQQTPGQGLQFLFEYFSETQRNKGNFPGRFSGRQFSNSRSEMNVSTLELGDSALYLCASSLAGNEQFFGPGTRLTVL.

This clonotype has only a few counts. The V and J genes are TRBV9 and TRBJ1-2; tentative D call: TRBD1 (5 bases). Germline V CDR1 and CDR2: SGDLS, YYNGEE. CDR3 size: 16 residues. V dropped 4 bases and J dropped 4 bases, with 20 bases sitting between them. Written as DNA, the CDR3 is TGTGCCAGCAGCCTATCGGTTGGGGGTTCCGGCTATGGCTACACCTTC. Translation: CASSLSVGGSGYGYTF.

The chain uses TRBV9 and TRBJ2-1, with 9 nucleotides matching TRBD2. After removal of 4 bases from V and 0 bases from J, the junction contained 14 bases not matched to a gene. The length of the CDR3 is 19 residues. Looked up from germline, CDR1 is SGDLS and CDR2 is YYNGEE. For the CDR3, the DNA is TGTGCCAGCAGCCCTAGGCGGGGGGGGGCGGGACGCTCCTACAATGAGCAGTTCTTC. Protein sequence: CASSPRRGGAGRSYNEQFF. Together with reference TRBV9 and TRBJ2-1, the CDR3 gives the full variable domain: DSGVTQTPKHLITATGQRVTLRCSPRSGDLSVYWYQQSLDQGLQFLIQYYNGEERAKGNILERFSAQQFPDLHSELNLSSLELGDSALYFCASSPRRGGAGRSYNEQFFGPGTRLTVL.

This clonotype was recorded many times. The chain carries TRBV7-8 and TRBJ1-3; a possible D gene is TRBD1 (5 bases). V lost 1 base to trimming and J lost 8 bases, with 15 bases between them. This CDR3 is built from 15 residues. Germline CDR1 and CDR2: SGHVS and FQNEAQ. The CDR3 protein is CASSLVSGEIHTIYF. DNA for the CDR3: TGTGCCAGCAGCTTAGTTTCGGGGGAGATACACACCATATATTTT.

This clonotype has a handful of counts. The genes are TRBV30 and TRBJ2-2; 8 bases are a match to TRBD2. This CDR3 has 16 amino acids. CDR1 is GTSNPN and CDR2 is SVGIG in the germline V gene (reference sequence). V lost 3 bases and J lost 5; bases outside the gene matches: 11. CDR3 protein: CAWSSGAGVGTGELFF. In DNA form, the CDR3 reads TGTGCCTGGAGCTCGGGAGCGGGAGTAGGAACCGGGGAGCTGTTTTTT.

This clonotype was picked up many times. J is TRBJ2-3 and V is TRBV13; TRBD2 agrees at 8 bases. This CDR3 comprises 15 residues. Per germline, CDR1 PRHDT and CDR2 FYEKMQ (reference sequence). With V trimmed by 3 bases and J by 6 bases, 8 bases remained unmatched. The CDR3: CASSFSGTDVDTQYF. The CDR3 region has the DNA TGTGCCAGCAGCTTTAGCGGGACTGATGTGGATACGCAGTATTTT.